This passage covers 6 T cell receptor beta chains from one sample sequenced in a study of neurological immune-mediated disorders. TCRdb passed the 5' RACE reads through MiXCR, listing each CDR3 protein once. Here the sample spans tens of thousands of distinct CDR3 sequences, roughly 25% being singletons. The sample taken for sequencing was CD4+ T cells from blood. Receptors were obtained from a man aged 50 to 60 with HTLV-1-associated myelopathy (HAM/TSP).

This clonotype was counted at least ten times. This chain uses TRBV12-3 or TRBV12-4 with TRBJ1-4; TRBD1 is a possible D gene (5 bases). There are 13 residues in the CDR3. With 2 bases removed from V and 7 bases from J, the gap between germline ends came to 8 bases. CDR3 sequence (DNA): TGTGCCAGCAGTTTAAGAGGGACTGAAAAACTGTTTTTT. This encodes CASSLRGTEKLFF.

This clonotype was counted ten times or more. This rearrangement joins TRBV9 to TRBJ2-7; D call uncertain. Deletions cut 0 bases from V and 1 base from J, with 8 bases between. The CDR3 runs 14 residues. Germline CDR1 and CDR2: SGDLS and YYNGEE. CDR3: CASSVVGSSYEQYF. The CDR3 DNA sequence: TGTGCCAGCAGCGTAGTGGGCAGTTCCTACGAGCAGTACTTC.

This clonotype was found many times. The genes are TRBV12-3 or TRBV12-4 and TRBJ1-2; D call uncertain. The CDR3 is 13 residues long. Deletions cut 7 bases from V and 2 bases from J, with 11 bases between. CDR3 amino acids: CASTSWVNYGYTF. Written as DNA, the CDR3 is TGTGCCAGCACCTCCTGGGTAAACTATGGCTACACCTTC.

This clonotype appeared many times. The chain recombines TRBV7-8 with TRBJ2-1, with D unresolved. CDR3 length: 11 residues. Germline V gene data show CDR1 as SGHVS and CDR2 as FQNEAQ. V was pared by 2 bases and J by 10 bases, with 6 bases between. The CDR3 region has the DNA TGTGCCAGCAGCTTACAAAGGGAGCAGTTCTTC. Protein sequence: CASSLQREQFF.

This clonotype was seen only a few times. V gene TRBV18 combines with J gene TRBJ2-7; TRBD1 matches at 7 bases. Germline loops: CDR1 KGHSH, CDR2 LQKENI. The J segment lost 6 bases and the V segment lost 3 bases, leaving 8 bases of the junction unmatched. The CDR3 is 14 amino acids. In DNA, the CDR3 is TGTGCCAGCTCACCTGGGACGGGACAGAGCGAGCAGTACTTC. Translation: CASSPGTGQSEQYF. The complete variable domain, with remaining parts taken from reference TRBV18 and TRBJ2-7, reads NAGVMQNPRHLVRRRGQEARLRCSPMKGHSHVYWYRQLPEEGLKFMVYLQKENIIDESGMPKERFSAEFPKEGPSILRIQQVVRGDSAAYFCASSPGTGQSEQYFGPGTRLTVT.

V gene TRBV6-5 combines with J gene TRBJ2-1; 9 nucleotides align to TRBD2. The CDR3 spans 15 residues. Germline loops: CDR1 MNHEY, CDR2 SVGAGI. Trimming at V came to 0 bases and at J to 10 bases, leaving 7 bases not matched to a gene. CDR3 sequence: CASSYSRVAGAEQFF. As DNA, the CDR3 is TGTGCCAGCAGTTACTCCCGGGTAGCGGGGGCCGAGCAGTTCTTC.